The 19 T cell receptor beta chains below were found in one sample sequenced in a study of blood T cell repertoires in COVID-19. Method: immunoSEQ multiplex PCR; TCRdb's copy keeps in-frame clones and lacks some. Of hundreds of thousands of clones in the sample, 88% are singletons; the top ten hold approximately 4%. The material sequenced was peripheral blood. The receptors were gathered from a woman aged 45 to 65 with active or convalescent COVID-19.

This clone has a single count. The genes are TRBV7-9 and TRBJ2-7; D is unresolved. V lost 0 bases and J lost 0, with 12 bases in between. There are 16 residues in the CDR3. Germline CDR1 reads SEHNR; CDR2 reads FQNEAQ (reference sequence). In DNA, the CDR3 is TGTGCCAGCAGCTTAGCCTGGGCATATAGCTCCTACGAGCAGTACTTC. It translates to CASSLAWAYSSYEQYF.

This rearrangement joins TRBV6-5 to TRBJ1-5; D remains unclear. The CDR3 is 13 residues long. The V end lost 0 bases, the J end lost 3 bases, and 3 bases lay between the germline ends. Germline V gene sequence: CDR1 MNHEY, CDR2 SVGAGI. CDR3 coding DNA: TGTGCCAGCAGTTACTCCGTCAATCAGCCCCAGCATTTT. Protein: CASSYSVNQPQHF.

This chain links TRBV19 with TRBJ1-5, with 7 bases that match TRBD1. Germline values: CDR1 LNHDA, CDR2 SQIVND (reference sequence). With 7 bases clipped from V and 4 bases from J, the junction kept 13 bases outside the gene matches. The CDR3 runs 16 residues. CDR3 bases: TGTGCCAGTACCCCTCCGGAGGGGGCTCGAAATCAGCCCCAGCATTTT. Protein: CASTPPEGARNQPQHF.

The V and J genes are TRBV19 and TRBJ1-6; 8 nucleotides match TRBD1. Germline assignment: CDR1 LNHDA and CDR2 SQIVND (reference sequence). V was pared by 4 bases and J by 10 bases, with 9 bases of the junction left unmatched. This CDR3 spans 15 amino acids. The CDR3 nucleotides are TGTGCCAGTAGTAGATCAGGGGGCGAGGGGTCACCCCTCCACTTT. Translation gives CASSRSGGEGSPLHF. Filled out from reference TRBV19 and TRBJ1-6, the complete variable domain reads DGGITQSPKYLFRKEGQNVTLSCEQNLNHDAMYWYRQDPGQGLRLIYYSQIVNDFQKGDIAEGYSVSREKKESFPLTVTSAQKNPTAFYLCASSRSGGEGSPLHFGNGTRLTVT.

This sequence joins TRBV5-8 and TRBJ2-7; 8 bases match TRBD2. The CDR3 consists of 18 residues. The germline V gene has CDR1 SGHTS and CDR2 YDEGEE. V was clipped by 6 bases and J by 1 base; unmatched bases: 18. The CDR3 DNA reads TGTGCCAGCACCCACCGACTAGCGTCGACGGTTGGATCCTACGAGCAGTACTTC. This encodes CASTHRLASTVGSYEQYF.

The rearrangement joins TRBV27 to TRBJ2-3; 7 bases agree with TRBD1. This CDR3 has 16 amino acids. Trimming took 2 bases from V and 0 from J; bases not matched to a gene: 5. Germline-derived CDR1 and CDR2 are MNHEY and SMNVEV (reference sequence). Here the CDR3 DNA reads TGTGCCAGCAGTTTAATGGGGACAGTGAGCACAGATACGCAGTATTTT. It yields the protein CASSLMGTVSTDTQYF.

This sequence joins TRBV9 and TRBJ1-1; the match to TRBD1 covers 9 bases. J lost 6 bases, V lost 4 bases, and 10 bases had no gene match. Germline values: CDR1 SGDLS, CDR2 YYNGEE. The CDR3 is made up of 15 amino acids. The CDR3: CASSTSPGQGAEAFF. The DNA for the CDR3 is TGTGCCAGCAGCACATCACCGGGACAGGGCGCTGAAGCTTTCTTT.

The chain is built from TRBV13 and TRBJ2-6; TRBD1 aligns across 10 bases. Germline V gene sequence: CDR1 PRHDT, CDR2 FYEKMQ (reference sequence). With 7 bases clipped from V and 4 bases from J, the junction kept 7 bases outside the gene matches. The CDR3 contains 16 residues. This CDR3 is CASIRQGAPGANVLTF. For the CDR3, the DNA is TGTGCCAGCATTCGACAGGGGGCGCCCGGGGCCAACGTCCTGACTTTC.

This chain uses TRBV29-1 with TRBJ1-5; tentatively, D is TRBD1 (5 bases). Per germline, CDR1 SQVTM and CDR2 ANQGSEA. CDR3 length: 12 residues. V was clipped by 6 bases and J by 0 bases, with 6 bases between them. The CDR3 DNA follows: TGCAGCGTGCAGGGTAGCAATCAGCCCCAGCATTTT. Its translation is CSVQGSNQPQHF.

The rearrangement uses TRBV20-1 and TRBJ1-5; 9 bases align to TRBD1. Trimming removed 3 bases from V and 2 bases from J; junction bases left unmatched: 14. This CDR3 region has 18 residues. The germline V gene has CDR1 DFQATT and CDR2 SNEGSKA (reference sequence). CDR3 sequence (DNA): TGCAGTGCTAGTCCCCTCCGGGACAGGGACAGAGGCAATCAGCCCCAGCATTTT. Translation gives CSASPLRDRDRGNQPQHF.

The gene calls are TRBV9 and TRBJ2-5; 13 bases are shared with TRBD2. Germline loops: CDR1 SGDLS, CDR2 YYNGEE. The V gene end was trimmed by 0 bases and the J gene end by 1 base; junction bases not matched to a gene: 3. The CDR3 extends over 17 amino acids. CDR3 sequence reads: CASSVGTSGGIQETQYF. The CDR3 DNA follows: TGTGCCAGCAGCGTAGGGACTAGCGGGGGTATCCAAGAGACCCAGTACTTC.

The chain is built from TRBV28 and TRBJ1-2; D ambiguous. V lost 3 bases, J lost 6 bases, and 14 bases lay in between. Germline-derived CDR1 and CDR2 are MDHEN and SYDVKM. This CDR3 has 14 amino acids. The CDR3 bases are TGTGCCAGCAGTTTGACGGGGTCCCTTAATGGCTACACCTTC. It codes for CASSLTGSLNGYTF.

The chain joins TRBV28 to TRBJ2-7; D unresolved. The V end lost 3 bases, the J end lost 0 bases, and 9 bases lay between the germline ends. The CDR3 spans 14 residues. Germline V CDR1 and CDR2: MDHEN, SYDVKM. For the CDR3, the DNA is TGTGCCAGCAGTTTGGAGATTCTCTCCTACGAGCAGTACTTC. This sequence encodes CASSLEILSYEQYF.

The J gene is TRBJ2-3, the V gene TRBV10-3; 10 bases map to TRBD2. The germline V gene has CDR1 ENHRY and CDR2 SYGVKD. Germline trimming cut 4 bases from V and 3 bases from J; bases unmatched to any gene: 7. The CDR3 is 16 residues long. DNA for the CDR3: TGTGCCATCAGTGGGCAGCGGGAGGGATGGACAGATACGCAGTATTTT. This translates into CAISGQREGWTDTQYF.

The gene calls are TRBV6-6 and TRBJ2-1; 9 nucleotides line up with TRBD2. Per germline, CDR1 MNHNY and CDR2 SVGAGI (reference sequence). Germline trimming cut 5 bases from V and 3 bases from J; bases unmatched to any gene: 8. The length of the CDR3 is 16 residues. CDR3 loop: CASSPNLAGFYNEQFF. DNA of the CDR3: TGTGCCAGCAGTCCAAATCTAGCGGGGTTCTACAATGAGCAGTTCTTC.

J is TRBJ1-1 and V is TRBV29-1; the D gene is possibly TRBD1 (5 bases). The CDR3 loop spans 16 amino acids. Germline V gives CDR1 SQVTM, CDR2 ANQGSEA. V was trimmed by 1 base and J by 1 base, leaving 16 bases between them. The CDR3 DNA reads as TGCAGCGTTGAAGGAGTCGGGGGTGTGCCGAACACTGAAGCTTTCTTT. Its protein product is CSVEGVGGVPNTEAFF.

The V and J genes are TRBV7-9 and TRBJ1-5, with D possibly TRBD1 on 6 matching bases. Germline lookup yields CDR1 SEHNR and CDR2 FQNEAQ (reference sequence). V was trimmed by 5 bases and J by 4 bases, leaving 12 bases between them. This CDR3 region has 14 residues. In DNA form, the CDR3 reads TGTGCCAGCAGCCCGGACGGACAGAATCAGCCCCAGCATTTT. As protein: CASSPDGQNQPQHF.

The V gene is TRBV4-1, the J gene TRBJ1-4, with a weak D call TRBD1 (6 bases). CDR1 is MGHRA, CDR2 YSYEKL, per germline. Trimming took 4 bases from V and 8 from J, leaving 11 bases between them. The CDR3 runs to 13 residues. The CDR3 reads CASSRTVGEKLFF. The DNA of the CDR3 is TGCGCCAGCAGCCGGACAGTAGGCGAAAAACTGTTTTTT.

The chain combines TRBV23-1 with TRBJ1-5; no definite D call. TRBV23-1 is reported as an ORF; its role is uncertain. The CDR3 runs to 16 residues. V lost 4 bases to trimming and J lost 0 bases, with 13 bases between them. The CDR3 is CASSRHAQYSNQPQHF. The CDR3 bases are TGCGCCAGCAGTCGCCACGCACAGTATAGCAATCAGCCCCAGCATTTT.